The 18 T cell receptor beta chains below come from one sample, sequenced in a study of T cells after yellow fever vaccination. TCRdb re-called the 5' RACE reads with MiXCR, one entry per CDR3 protein. The top ten hold 15% to 20% of the sample, which has 230,000 or so distinct CDR3 sequences, roughly 3.7% seen once. This specimen consisted of PBMCs, obtained 15 days after the yellow fever booster vaccination. The source of these receptors is a man aged 18 to 30 who received the YFV17D yellow fever vaccine.

This clonotype has at least ten counts. The rearrangement links TRBV18 to TRBJ1-1; D is possibly TRBD1 (5 bases). Trimming shortened V by 3 bases and J by 1 base, and 12 bases separated the two germline ends. The CDR3 runs 15 residues. The V gene's germline CDR1 is KGHSH and CDR2 LQKENI. CDR3 in DNA: TGTGCCAGCTCACCTAATGTGGGGGGGAACACTGAAGCTTTCTTT. Translated, it gives CASSPNVGGNTEAFF.

Many counts were recorded for this clonotype. The V and J genes are TRBV27 and TRBJ2-7, with no clear D. Germline V gives CDR1 MNHEY, CDR2 SMNVEV (reference sequence). This CDR3 contains 14 residues. The V end was cut by 0 bases, the J end by 1 base, with 7 bases between. The CDR3, as DNA: TGTGCCAGCAGTTTATCAGCTCAGTCCTACGAGCAGTACTTC. Encoded protein: CASSLSAQSYEQYF.

This clonotype was seen at least ten times. The chain joins TRBV30 to TRBJ2-1, with no clear D. CDR1 and CDR2 from the germline V gene are GTSNPN and SVGIG (reference sequence). The CDR3 length is 11 residues. The V gene lost 1 base and the J gene lost 8 bases, with 6 bases spanning the gap. In DNA form, the CDR3 reads TGTGCCTGGAGTGAATTTTATGAGCAGTTCTTC. Encoded protein: CAWSEFYEQFF.

This clonotype was picked up many times. V is TRBV7-2 and J is TRBJ2-3; 11 bases align to TRBD2. CDR3 length: 16 residues. V shed 3 bases, J shed 3 bases, and the junction held 5 bases outside the gene matches. The V gene's germline CDR1 is SGHTA and CDR2 FQGNSA. The CDR3 reads CASSFGASGGTDTQYF. The DNA for the CDR3 is TGTGCCAGCAGCTTCGGGGCTAGCGGGGGGACAGATACGCAGTATTTT.

Ten or more counts support this clonotype. This chain links TRBV6-5 with TRBJ2-2; D gene ambiguous. The CDR3 spans 15 residues. Germline CDR1 is MNHEY and CDR2 is SVGAGI. The V end lost 0 bases, the J end lost 4 bases, and 9 bases lay between the germline ends. CDR3 region: CASSYSDGPTGELFF. The CDR3 bases are TGTGCCAGCAGTTACTCGGACGGGCCCACCGGGGAGCTGTTTTTT.

This clonotype appeared many times. The V gene is TRBV12-3 or TRBV12-4, the J gene TRBJ1-5; 11 positions agree with TRBD1. J was trimmed by 6 bases and V by 3 bases; bases with no gene match: 4. There are 15 residues in the CDR3. CDR3 coding DNA: TGTGCCAGCAGTTTCGGACAGGGGGCTAGTCAGCCCCAGCATTTT. It yields the protein CASSFGQGASQPQHF.

At least ten counts were recorded for this clonotype. The rearrangement joins TRBV15 to TRBJ2-5; D not resolved. V gave up 3 bases and J gave up 0 bases, with 8 bases separating them. CDR1 LNHNV and CDR2 YYDKDF come from the germline V gene (reference sequence). The CDR3 sequence is 14 residues long. The CDR3 protein is CATSSGRDQETQYF. CDR3 nucleotides: TGTGCCACCAGCAGCGGACGGGACCAAGAGACCCAGTACTTC.

The V and J genes are TRBV5-1 and TRBJ1-2; TRBD1 aligns across 7 bases. Germline assignment: CDR1 SGHRS and CDR2 YFSETQ. V shed 4 bases and J 7 bases; nucleotides not matched to a gene: 10. This CDR3 spans 14 amino acids. The CDR3 here is CASSPDREAGGYTF. CDR3 nucleotides: TGCGCCAGCAGCCCAGACAGGGAAGCGGGTGGCTACACCTTC.

Many counts were recorded for this clonotype. The chain employs TRBV2 and TRBJ1-4, with 8 bases identical to TRBD1. J lost 10 bases, V lost 9 bases, and 13 bases had no gene match. Germline values: CDR1 SNHLY, CDR2 FYNNEI. This CDR3 region has 14 residues. Here the CDR3 DNA reads TGTGCCAGAGCCACCGGGACAGGAACAGGAAAACTGTTTTTT. Its protein product is CARATGTGTGKLFF. Full variable domain (remainder filled in from reference TRBV2 and TRBJ1-4): EPEVTQTPSHQVTQMGQEVILRCVPISNHLYFYWYRQILGQKVEFLVSFYNNEISEKSEIFDDQFSVERPDGSNFTLKIRSTKLEDSAMYFCARATGTGTGKLFFGSGTQLSVL.

This clonotype has ten or more counts. The chain couples TRBV7-2 to TRBJ2-3; 9 bases are shared with TRBD1. CDR1 and CDR2 from the germline V gene are SGHTA and FQGNSA. CDR3 length: 16 amino acids. After removal of 5 bases from V and 3 bases from J, the junction contained 9 bases not matched to a gene. CDR3 DNA sequence: TGTGCCAGCAGCCCTCTCCGGGACAGGGTGACAGATACGCAGTATTTT. Encoded protein: CASSPLRDRVTDTQYF.

At least ten counts were recorded for this clonotype. The V gene is TRBV27, the J gene TRBJ2-1; TRBD1 matches 9 bases. The CDR3 totals 18 residues. V dropped 2 bases and J dropped 5; count of bases not matched to a gene: 13. In germline, CDR1 is MNHEY, CDR2 SMNVEV (reference sequence). CDR3 in amino acids: CASSLSAVGDRDHNEQFF. CDR3 DNA sequence: TGTGCCAGCAGTTTAAGCGCGGTGGGGGACAGGGACCACAATGAGCAGTTCTTC.

This clonotype was counted ten times or more. The chain uses TRBV5-1 and TRBJ2-7; D is possibly TRBD1 or TRBD2 (5 bases each). Per germline, CDR1 SGHRS and CDR2 YFSETQ. The V end lost 4 bases, the J end lost 9 bases, and 23 bases lay between the germline ends. This CDR3 has 15 amino acids. DNA of the CDR3: TGCGCCAGCAGCCTTTACGGGACGGACCCTACCGGGCAGTACTTC. Protein product: CASSLYGTDPTGQYF.

This clonotype was seen a few times. This chain joins TRBV20-1 and TRBJ1-4, with D possibly matching TRBD1 (5 bases). With 6 bases removed from V and 7 bases from J, the gap between germline ends came to 15 bases. The CDR3 length is 13 residues. CDR1 is DFQATT, CDR2 SNEGSKA, per germline (reference sequence). The CDR3 sequence: CSAKRGGTEKLFF. As DNA, the CDR3 is TGCAGTGCAAAGCGGGGAGGGACTGAAAAACTGTTTTTT.

This clonotype was counted ten times or more. The chain combines TRBV6-1 with TRBJ2-1; TRBD1 matches at 9 bases. Germline V gives CDR1 MNHNS, CDR2 SASEGT. CDR3 length: 14 amino acids. J lost 2 bases, V lost 8 bases, and 4 bases had no gene match. CDR3 nucleotide sequence: TGTGCCAGCGCCGGACAGGGGACCTACAATGAGCAGTTCTTC. Translating gives CASAGQGTYNEQFF.

This clonotype occurred many times. The genes are TRBV2 and TRBJ2-6; D ambiguous. Germline V gene lookup returns CDR1 SNHLY and CDR2 FYNNEI. The CDR3 is 15 amino acids. With 6 bases removed from V and 0 bases from J, the gap between germline ends came to 9 bases. Here the CDR3 DNA reads TGTGCCAGCAGGGCCGCCAGCTCTGGGGCCAACGTCCTGACTTTC. Residues: CASRAASSGANVLTF. The variable domain in full, with the rest retrieved from reference TRBV2 and TRBJ2-6, is EPEVTQTPSHQVTQMGQEVILRCVPISNHLYFYWYRQILGQKVEFLVSFYNNEISEKSEIFDDQFSVERPDGSNFTLKIRSTKLEDSAMYFCASRAASSGANVLTFGAGSRLTVL.

This clonotype was seen many times. J is TRBJ1-2 and V is TRBV6-2 or TRBV6-3; D is unclear. The V and J ends lost 7 bases and 5 bases respectively, with 20 bases between them. CDR3 length: 15 amino acids. The germline V gene has CDR1 MNHEY and CDR2 SVGEGT. This CDR3 is CASTYGGVPNYGYTF. Written as DNA, the CDR3 is TGTGCCAGCACCTACGGCGGGGTCCCAAATTATGGCTACACCTTC.

This clonotype appeared many times. The chain links TRBV4-2 to TRBJ2-6, with TRBD1 as a possible D gene (5 bases). V gave up 2 bases and J gave up 3 bases, with 5 bases separating them. This CDR3 is 14 amino acids long. Per germline, CDR1 LGHNA and CDR2 YNFKEQ. CDR3 nucleotides: TGTGCCAGCAGCCAAACAGGTGGGGCCAACGTCCTGACTTTC. Translated, it gives CASSQTGGANVLTF.

The table lists this clonotype with many counts. This sequence joins TRBV12-5 and TRBJ2-3; 8 bases fit TRBD1. The CDR3 length is 14 residues. The ends lost 5 bases at V and 7 bases at J; junction bases unmatched: 8. Germline loops: CDR1 LGHNT, CDR2 FRNRAP. CDR3 coding DNA: TGTGCTAGTGGTATGACAGGGGTCCTGAATACGCAGTATTTT. Its protein product is CASGMTGVLNTQYF. The full variable domain, in which reference TRBV12-5 and TRBJ2-3 provide the parts outside the CDR3, is DARVTQTPRHKVTEMGQEVTMRCQPILGHNTVFWYRQTMMQGLELLAYFRNRAPLDDSGMPKDRFSAEMPDATLATLKIQPSEPRDSAVYFCASGMTGVLNTQYFGPGTRLTVL.